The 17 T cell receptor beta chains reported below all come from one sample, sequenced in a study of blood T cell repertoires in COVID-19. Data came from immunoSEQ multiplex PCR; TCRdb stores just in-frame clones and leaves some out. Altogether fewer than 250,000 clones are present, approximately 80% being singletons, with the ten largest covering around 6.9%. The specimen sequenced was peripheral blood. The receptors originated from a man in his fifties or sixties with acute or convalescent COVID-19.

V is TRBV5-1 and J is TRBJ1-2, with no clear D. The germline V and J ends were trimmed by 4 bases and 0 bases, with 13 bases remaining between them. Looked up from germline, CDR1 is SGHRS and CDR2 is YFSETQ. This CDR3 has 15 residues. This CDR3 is CASSPGFQTNYGYTF. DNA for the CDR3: TGCGCCAGCAGCCCCGGGTTTCAAACTAACTATGGCTACACCTTC.

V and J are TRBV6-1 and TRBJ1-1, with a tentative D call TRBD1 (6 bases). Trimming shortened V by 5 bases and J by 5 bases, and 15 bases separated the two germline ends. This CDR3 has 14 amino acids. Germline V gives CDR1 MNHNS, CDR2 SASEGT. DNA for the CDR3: TGTGCCAGCAGTCCCCCCGGGACAATGACTGAAGCTTTCTTT. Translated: CASSPPGTMTEAFF.

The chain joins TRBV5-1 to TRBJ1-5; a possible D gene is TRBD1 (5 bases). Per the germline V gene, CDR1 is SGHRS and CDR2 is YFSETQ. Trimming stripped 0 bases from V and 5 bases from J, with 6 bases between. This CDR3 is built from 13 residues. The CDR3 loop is CASSLGQHQPQHF. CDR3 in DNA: TGCGCCAGCAGCTTGGGACAGCATCAGCCCCAGCATTTT.

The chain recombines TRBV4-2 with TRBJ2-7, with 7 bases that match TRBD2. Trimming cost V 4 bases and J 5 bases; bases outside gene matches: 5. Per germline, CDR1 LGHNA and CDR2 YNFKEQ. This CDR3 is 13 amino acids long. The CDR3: CASSRGRVDEQYF. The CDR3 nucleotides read TGTGCCAGCAGCCGGGGGAGGGTTGACGAGCAGTACTTC.

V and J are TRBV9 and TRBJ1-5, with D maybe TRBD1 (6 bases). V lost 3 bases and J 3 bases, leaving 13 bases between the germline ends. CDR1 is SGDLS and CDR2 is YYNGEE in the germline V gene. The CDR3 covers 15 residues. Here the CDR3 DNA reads TGTGCCAGCAGCGCCCCGGACAGAGCCAATCAGCCCCAGCATTTT. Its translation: CASSAPDRANQPQHF.

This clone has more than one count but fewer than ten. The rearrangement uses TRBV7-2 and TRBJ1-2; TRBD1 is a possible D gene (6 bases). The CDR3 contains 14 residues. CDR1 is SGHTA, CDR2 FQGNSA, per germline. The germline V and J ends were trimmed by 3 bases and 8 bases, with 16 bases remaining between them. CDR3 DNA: TGTGCCAGCAGCTTCAGGGGACAAGAGGGAGGCTACACCTTC. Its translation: CASSFRGQEGGYTF.

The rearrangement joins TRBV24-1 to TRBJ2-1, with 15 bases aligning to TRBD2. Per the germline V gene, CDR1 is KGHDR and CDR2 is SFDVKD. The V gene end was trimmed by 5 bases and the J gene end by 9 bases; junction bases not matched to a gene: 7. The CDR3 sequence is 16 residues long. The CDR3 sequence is CATSGGLAGGHSEQFF. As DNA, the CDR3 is TGTGCCACCAGTGGCGGACTAGCGGGGGGGCATAGTGAGCAGTTCTTC.

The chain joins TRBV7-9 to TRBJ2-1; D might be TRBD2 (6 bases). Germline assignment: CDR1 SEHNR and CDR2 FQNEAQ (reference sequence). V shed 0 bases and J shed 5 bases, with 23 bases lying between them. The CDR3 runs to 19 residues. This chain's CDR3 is CASSLAMSSASALDNEQFF. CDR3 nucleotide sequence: TGTGCCAGCAGCTTAGCTATGTCTAGCGCTTCAGCCCTAGACAATGAGCAGTTCTTC.

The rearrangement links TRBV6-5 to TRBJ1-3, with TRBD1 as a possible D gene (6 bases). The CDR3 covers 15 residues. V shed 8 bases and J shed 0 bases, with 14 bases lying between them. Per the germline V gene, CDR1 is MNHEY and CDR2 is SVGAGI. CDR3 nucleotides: TGTGCCAGCTCCCGTACAGGGAACTCTGGAAACACCATATATTTT. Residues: CASSRTGNSGNTIYF.

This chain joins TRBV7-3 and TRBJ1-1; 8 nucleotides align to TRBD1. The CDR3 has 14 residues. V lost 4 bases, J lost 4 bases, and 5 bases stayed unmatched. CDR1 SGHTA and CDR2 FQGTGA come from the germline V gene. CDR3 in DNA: TGTGCCAGCAGCTATACAGGGGGGACCACTGAAGCTTTCTTT. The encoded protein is CASSYTGGTTEAFF.

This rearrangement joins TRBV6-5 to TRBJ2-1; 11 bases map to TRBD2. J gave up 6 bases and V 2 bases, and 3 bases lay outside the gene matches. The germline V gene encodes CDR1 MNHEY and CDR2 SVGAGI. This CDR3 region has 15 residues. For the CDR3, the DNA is TGTGCCAGCAGTTACGGTAGCGGGGGGGTCAATGAGCAGTTCTTC. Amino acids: CASSYGSGGVNEQFF.

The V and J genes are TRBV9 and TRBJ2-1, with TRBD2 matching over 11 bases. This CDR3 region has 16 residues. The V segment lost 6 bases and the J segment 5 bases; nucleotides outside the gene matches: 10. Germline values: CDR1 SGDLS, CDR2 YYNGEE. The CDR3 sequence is CASTSGGTALNNEQFF. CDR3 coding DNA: TGTGCCAGCACTAGCGGGGGGACTGCGTTGAACAATGAGCAGTTCTTC. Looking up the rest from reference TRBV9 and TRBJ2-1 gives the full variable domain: DSGVTQTPKHLITATGQRVTLRCSPRSGDLSVYWYQQSLDQGLQFLIQYYNGEERAKGNILERFSAQQFPDLHSELNLSSLELGDSALYFCASTSGGTALNNEQFFGPGTRLTVL.

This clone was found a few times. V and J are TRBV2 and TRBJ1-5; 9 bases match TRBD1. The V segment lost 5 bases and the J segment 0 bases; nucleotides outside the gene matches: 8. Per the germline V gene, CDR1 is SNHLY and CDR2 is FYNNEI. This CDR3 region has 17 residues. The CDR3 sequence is CASSWTGALVSNQPQHF. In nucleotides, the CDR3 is TGTGCCAGCAGTTGGACAGGGGCCTTAGTTAGCAATCAGCCCCAGCATTTT.

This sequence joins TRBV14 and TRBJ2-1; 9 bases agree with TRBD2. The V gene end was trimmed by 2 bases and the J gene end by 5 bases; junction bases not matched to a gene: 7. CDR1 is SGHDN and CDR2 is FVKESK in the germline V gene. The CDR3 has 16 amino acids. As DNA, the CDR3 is TGTGCCAGCAGCCAACGGGCGGGGGGGCGCAACAATGAGCAGTTCTTC. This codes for CASSQRAGGRNNEQFF.

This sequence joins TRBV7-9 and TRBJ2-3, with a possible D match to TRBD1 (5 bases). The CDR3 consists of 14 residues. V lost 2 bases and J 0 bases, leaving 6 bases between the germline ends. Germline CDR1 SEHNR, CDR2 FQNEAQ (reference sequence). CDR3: CASSLRGSTDTQYF. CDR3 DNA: TGTGCCAGCAGCTTAAGGGGAAGCACAGATACGCAGTATTTT.

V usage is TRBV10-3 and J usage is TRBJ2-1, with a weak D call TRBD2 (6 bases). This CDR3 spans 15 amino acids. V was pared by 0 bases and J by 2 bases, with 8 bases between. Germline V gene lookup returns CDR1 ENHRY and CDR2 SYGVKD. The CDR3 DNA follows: TGTGCCATCAGTGAGTCGGCGGGGACCTACAATGAGCAGTTCTTC. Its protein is CAISESAGTYNEQFF.

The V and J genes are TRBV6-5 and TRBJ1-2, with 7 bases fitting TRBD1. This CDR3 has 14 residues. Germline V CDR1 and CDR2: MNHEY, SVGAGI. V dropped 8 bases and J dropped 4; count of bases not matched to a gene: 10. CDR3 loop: CASLPGDSLYGYTF. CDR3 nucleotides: TGTGCCAGCCTTCCTGGGGACAGTCTCTATGGCTACACCTTC.